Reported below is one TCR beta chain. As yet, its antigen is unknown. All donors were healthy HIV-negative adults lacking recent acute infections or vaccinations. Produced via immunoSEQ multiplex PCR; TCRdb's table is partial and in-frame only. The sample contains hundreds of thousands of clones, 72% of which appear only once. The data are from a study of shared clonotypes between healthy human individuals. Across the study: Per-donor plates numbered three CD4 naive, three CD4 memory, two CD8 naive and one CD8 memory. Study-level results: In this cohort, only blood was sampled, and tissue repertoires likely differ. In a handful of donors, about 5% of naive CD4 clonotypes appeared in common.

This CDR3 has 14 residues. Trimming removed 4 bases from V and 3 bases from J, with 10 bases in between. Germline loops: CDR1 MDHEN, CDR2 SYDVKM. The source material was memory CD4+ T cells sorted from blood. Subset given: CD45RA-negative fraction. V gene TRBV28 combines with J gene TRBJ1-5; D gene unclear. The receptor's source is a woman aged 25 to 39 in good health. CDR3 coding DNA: TGTGCCAGCAGTTCCCATAGCCCCAATCAGCCCCAGCATTTT. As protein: CASSSHSPNQPQHF.